The 30 T cell receptor beta chains reported below all come from one sample, sequenced in a study of OX40 agonist ivuxolimab in advanced cancers. Sequenced by immunoSEQ multiplex PCR; TCRdb stores in-frame clones only, minus some. The sample contains around 23,000 clones, 70% to 90% of which appear only once. The source material was CD4+ or CD8+ T cells sorted from blood, sampled in a trial of the OX40 agonist ivuxolimab. The receptors derive from an adult with an advanced solid tumor such as melanoma, head and neck, liver or kidney cancer.

This clone was counted once. The chain couples TRBV9 to TRBJ2-4, with 10 bases that match TRBD1. This CDR3 has 14 residues. CDR1 is SGDLS, CDR2 YYNGEE, per germline. Trimming at V came to 4 bases and at J to 5 bases, leaving 3 bases not matched to a gene. CDR3 in DNA: TGTGCCAGCAGCTTGACAGGGGGCGAAAACATTCAGTACTTC. Protein product: CASSLTGGENIQYF.

The V call is TRBV4-1, the J call TRBJ1-5; D unclear. This CDR3 is 14 amino acids long. CDR1 and CDR2 from the germline V gene are MGHRA and YSYEKL. V dropped 3 bases and J dropped 4 bases, with 10 bases sitting between them. In DNA, the CDR3 is TGCGCCAGCAGCCATTGGACCGAGAATCAGCCCCAGCATTTT. This sequence encodes CASSHWTENQPQHF.

This rearrangement joins TRBV7-8 to TRBJ1-1; D remains unclear. The CDR3 is 13 residues long. V lost 2 bases and J 11 bases, leaving 15 bases between the germline ends. Germline V gene data show CDR1 as SGHVS and CDR2 as FQNEAQ. CDR3 in DNA: TGTGCCAGCAGCTTATCCGGGCAGATAGAGGCTTTCTTT. It yields the protein CASSLSGQIEAFF.

J is TRBJ1-5 and V is TRBV6-5; 8 nucleotides align to TRBD1. This CDR3 has 15 amino acids. Germline trimming cut 4 bases from V and 5 bases from J; bases unmatched to any gene: 7. Per the germline V gene, CDR1 is MNHEY and CDR2 is SVGAGI. The CDR3 loop is CASSSGQGRHQPQHF. In DNA, the CDR3 is TGTGCCAGCAGTTCCGGACAGGGACGCCATCAGCCCCAGCATTTT.

The V and J genes are TRBV5-4 and TRBJ2-7; 9 positions agree with TRBD1. The V gene end was trimmed by 0 bases and the J gene end by 3 bases; junction bases not matched to a gene: 4. CDR3 length equals 15 residues. CDR1 is SGHNT and CDR2 is YYREEE in the germline V gene (reference sequence). CDR3 in DNA: TGTGCCAGCAGCTTGGGGACAGGGGAGGGCTACGAGCAGTACTTC. It codes for CASSLGTGEGYEQYF.

The chain is built from TRBV5-1 and TRBJ2-1, with unresolved D. Germline V gene sequence: CDR1 SGHRS, CDR2 YFSETQ. CDR3 length: 15 amino acids. V was cut by 9 bases and J by 0 bases, with 16 bases left in between. Written as DNA, the CDR3 is TGCGCCACCCGATTTGGGTCCAGCTCCTACAATGAGCAGTTCTTC. It encodes CATRFGSSSYNEQFF.

This clone was seen a single time. The chain carries TRBV7-9 and TRBJ2-7; TRBD1 agrees at 8 bases. This CDR3 has 15 residues. Per germline, CDR1 SEHNR and CDR2 FQNEAQ (reference sequence). The V segment lost 5 bases and the J segment 2 bases; nucleotides outside the gene matches: 8. The CDR3: CASSLSRGQTYEQYF. In nucleotides, the CDR3 is TGTGCCAGCAGCCTATCCAGGGGGCAGACCTACGAGCAGTACTTC.

The CDR3 DNA reads as TGCGCCAGCAGCCAAGAAGCAAGGGCGCAGTACTTC. Its protein is CASSQEARAQYF. The chain uses TRBV4-1 and TRBJ2-7, with D hard to call. CDR1 and CDR2 from the germline V gene are MGHRA and YSYEKL. V lost 0 bases, J lost 9 bases, and 9 bases lay in between. CDR3 length: 12 amino acids.

The gene calls are TRBV5-1 and TRBJ2-5; a weak D match, TRBD1 (5 bases). This CDR3 comprises 14 residues. Germline CDR1 reads SGHRS; CDR2 reads YFSETQ. Trimming stripped 0 bases from V and 1 base from J, with 7 bases between. CDR3 in DNA: TGCGCCAGCAGCTTGGGACAGCCCCAAGAGACCCAGTACTTC. Translating it yields CASSLGQPQETQYF.

This clone has only a few counts. The chain recombines TRBV19 with TRBJ2-1; D possibly uses TRBD1 or TRBD2 (6 bases each). The CDR3 is 14 residues long. V lost 5 bases and J lost 6, with 14 bases in between. CDR1 LNHDA and CDR2 SQIVND come from the germline V gene (reference sequence). CDR3 sequence (DNA): TGTGCCAGTAGTCAACAGGGAGGAGGCAATGAGCAGTTCTTC. This translates into CASSQQGGGNEQFF.

This chain uses TRBV9 with TRBJ2-3; D not resolved. Trimming took 3 bases from V and 6 from J, leaving 11 bases between them. The germline V gene has CDR1 SGDLS and CDR2 YYNGEE. The CDR3 extends over 13 amino acids. CDR3 DNA: TGTGCCAGCAGCGCCCTGACGGCGGATACGCAGTATTTT. It translates to CASSALTADTQYF.

This clone has only one observation. This chain connects TRBV13 to TRBJ1-1; D possibly corresponds to TRBD1 (5 bases). The CDR3 contains 15 residues. Germline V gene sequence: CDR1 PRHDT, CDR2 FYEKMQ (reference sequence). With 3 bases removed from V and 0 bases from J, the gap between germline ends came to 11 bases. CDR3 region: CASSLGGLMNTEAFF. Written as DNA, the CDR3 is TGTGCCAGCAGCTTGGGGGGTCTGATGAACACTGAAGCTTTCTTT.

The chain recombines TRBV19 with TRBJ2-7; TRBD1 agrees at 9 bases. The CDR3 consists of 13 residues. Trimming removed 9 bases from V and 5 bases from J; junction bases left unmatched: 8. The germline V gene encodes CDR1 LNHDA and CDR2 SQIVND (reference sequence). Here the CDR3 reads CARCGTGRNEQYF. In DNA form, the CDR3 reads TGTGCCAGATGCGGGACAGGGAGGAACGAGCAGTACTTC.

CDR3 sequence: CASSLDRLAAPSTDTQYF. In DNA form, the CDR3 reads TGTGCCAGCAGCTTGGACAGGCTCGCCGCGCCTAGCACAGATACGCAGTATTTT. This rearrangement joins TRBV5-4 to TRBJ2-3; tentatively, D is TRBD1 (5 bases). With 0 bases removed from V and 0 bases from J, the gap between germline ends came to 17 bases. Germline CDR1 is SGHNT and CDR2 is YYREEE (reference sequence). The CDR3 length is 18 residues.

The chain employs TRBV9 and TRBJ2-2; perhaps D is TRBD1 or TRBD2 (5 bases each). The CDR3 runs to 12 residues. The germline V and J ends were trimmed by 3 bases and 7 bases, with 7 bases remaining between them. Germline values: CDR1 SGDLS, CDR2 YYNGEE. The CDR3 loop reads CASSGDGGELFF. CDR3 nucleotides: TGTGCCAGCAGCGGGGACGGCGGGGAGCTGTTTTTT.

The gene calls are TRBV11-2 and TRBJ1-1, with D possibly matching TRBD1 (5 bases). The V end was cut by 2 bases, the J end by 4 bases, with 17 bases between. CDR3 length: 16 amino acids. Germline CDR1 and CDR2: SGHAT and FQNNGV. The DNA for the CDR3 is TGTGCCAGCAGCTTAATACTACGGGGGGGGAGCACTGAAGCTTTCTTT. Residues: CASSLILRGGSTEAFF. The full variable domain, its missing parts supplied by reference TRBV11-2 and TRBJ1-1, is EAGVAQSPRYKIIEKRQSVAFWCNPISGHATLYWYQQILGQGPKLLIQFQNNGVVDDSQLPKDRFSAERLKGVDSTLKIQPAKLEDSAVYLCASSLILRGGSTEAFFGQGTRLTVV.

The chain's CDR3 is CASSPSTGSYEQYF. For the CDR3, the DNA is TGTGCCAGCAGCCCCTCCACGGGTTCCTACGAGCAGTACTTC. The rearrangement links TRBV7-9 to TRBJ2-7; D gene ambiguous. This CDR3 has 14 amino acids. The V and J ends lost 5 bases and 1 base respectively, with 12 bases between them. Per germline, CDR1 SEHNR and CDR2 FQNEAQ (reference sequence).

For the CDR3, the DNA is TGTGCCACCAGCCCATGGACTAGCGGGAGCGTGGGCTCCTACGAGCAGTACTTC. Its protein product is CATSPWTSGSVGSYEQYF. The chain has TRBV15 and TRBJ2-7, with 13 bases identical to TRBD2. V lost 5 bases, J lost 0 bases, and 10 bases stayed unmatched. The CDR3 is 18 amino acids. Germline V CDR1 and CDR2: LNHNV, YYDKDF (reference sequence).

The gene calls are TRBV30 and TRBJ1-6; no clear D. Germline V lookup: CDR1 GTSNPN, CDR2 SVGIG (reference sequence). This CDR3 contains 10 residues. Trimming removed 1 base at V and 15 bases at J, with 7 bases between. CDR3 in DNA: TGTGCCTGGAGTGGTTCTAACCTCCACTTT. It is translated as CAWSGSNLHF.

The chain links TRBV10-3 to TRBJ2-1; 10 bases are shared with TRBD2. The trim removed 6 bases at V and 7 bases at J, leaving 6 bases unmatched. There are 14 residues in the CDR3. The V gene's germline CDR1 is ENHRY and CDR2 SYGVKD. The CDR3 coding sequence is TGTGCCATCAGCGCTAGCGGGAGTCGGAATGAGCAGTTCTTC. It translates to CAISASGSRNEQFF.

V gene TRBV6-6 combines with J gene TRBJ2-1; 7 nucleotides align to TRBD1. The V gene's germline CDR1 is MNHNY and CDR2 SVGAGI (reference sequence). Trimming at V came to 2 bases and at J to 7 bases, leaving 5 bases not matched to a gene. This CDR3 is built from 14 residues. CDR3 nucleotides: TGTGCCAGCAGTTACGACAGGGTAATTAATGAGCAGTTCTTC. Translation: CASSYDRVINEQFF.

This sequence joins TRBV6-5 and TRBJ2-2; D remains ambiguous. This CDR3 is 13 amino acids long. V was cut by 5 bases and J by 1 base, with 5 bases left in between. Germline CDR1 and CDR2: MNHEY and SVGAGI. The CDR3 reads CASSTGNTGELFF. The CDR3 coding sequence is TGTGCCAGCAGTACGGGGAACACCGGGGAGCTGTTTTTT.

The gene calls are TRBV9 and TRBJ1-5; perhaps TRBD1 as D (5 bases). Deletions cut 4 bases from V and 0 bases from J, with 14 bases between. Looked up from germline, CDR1 is SGDLS and CDR2 is YYNGEE. CDR3 length: 16 amino acids. The CDR3 coding sequence is TGTGCCAGCAGCCCCGGGGCTCATAATAGCAATCAGCCCCAGCATTTT. It translates to CASSPGAHNSNQPQHF.

This clone was observed a single time. The chain joins TRBV28 to TRBJ1-3; possible D gene TRBD1, 6 bases. Looked up from germline, CDR1 is MDHEN and CDR2 is SYDVKM. This CDR3 contains 14 residues. V was clipped by 6 bases and J by 0 bases, with 9 bases between them. The CDR3 loop reads CASSRGSSGNTIYF. In DNA form, the CDR3 reads TGTGCCAGCAGCAGGGGCAGCTCTGGAAACACCATATATTTT. Full variable domain (remainder filled in from reference TRBV28 and TRBJ1-3): DVKVTQSSRYLVKRTGEKVFLECVQDMDHENMFWYRQDPGLGLRLIYFSYDVKMKEKGDIPEGYSVSREKKERFSLILESASTNQTSMYLCASSRGSSGNTIYFGEGSWLTVV.

This sequence joins TRBV7-6 and TRBJ2-7; 8 bases line up with TRBD1. Germline loops: CDR1 SGHVS, CDR2 FNYEAQ. J lost 4 bases, V lost 5 bases, and 10 bases had no gene match. CDR3 length: 15 amino acids. The CDR3 reads CASSPIATGGYEQYF. CDR3 sequence (DNA): TGTGCCAGCAGCCCTATCGCAACAGGGGGATACGAGCAGTACTTC. Full variable domain (missing parts from reference TRBV7-6 and TRBJ2-7): GAGVSQSPRYKVTKRGQDVALRCDPISGHVSLYWYRQALGQGPEFLTYFNYEAQQDKSGLPNDRFSAERPEGSISTLTIQRTEQRDSAMYRCASSPIATGGYEQYFGPGTRLTVT.

CDR3 DNA sequence: TGTGCCAGCAGTAGAGTCCGGGACAGGGGAGAAAAACTGTTTTTT. It encodes CASSRVRDRGEKLFF. The chain employs TRBV7-9 and TRBJ1-4; 10 bases line up with TRBD1. Germline trimming cut 6 bases from V and 8 bases from J; bases unmatched to any gene: 9. The CDR3 length is 15 residues. The germline V gene encodes CDR1 SEHNR and CDR2 FQNEAQ (reference sequence). Full variable domain (remainder filled in from reference TRBV7-9 and TRBJ1-4): DTGVSQNPRHKITKRGQNVTFRCDPISEHNRLYWYRQTLGQGPEFLTYFQNEAQLEKSRLLSDRFSAERPKGSFSTLEIQRTEQGDSAMYLCASSRVRDRGEKLFFGSGTQLSVL.

This clone turned up a few times. V is TRBV6-5 and J is TRBJ1-6; TRBD1 matches at 7 bases. Looked up from germline, CDR1 is MNHEY and CDR2 is SVGAGI. The CDR3 extends over 14 amino acids. Trimming at V came to 4 bases and at J to 15 bases, leaving 12 bases not matched to a gene. As DNA, the CDR3 is TGTGCCAGCAGTTCCCGGGACAGATCCCCGGACCTCCACTTT. This sequence encodes CASSSRDRSPDLHF.

The chain links TRBV28 to TRBJ1-1, with 7 bases that match TRBD1. J was trimmed by 6 bases and V by 6 bases; bases with no gene match: 7. Germline V lookup: CDR1 MDHEN, CDR2 SYDVKM. This CDR3 spans 13 amino acids. CDR3 residues: CASRPQTGPEAFF. The CDR3 coding sequence is TGTGCCAGCAGGCCCCAGACAGGGCCTGAAGCTTTCTTT.

The rearrangement links TRBV7-9 to TRBJ1-4; the match to TRBD1 covers 7 bases. This CDR3 contains 14 residues. Trimming cost V 2 bases and J 7 bases; bases outside gene matches: 4. Germline lookup yields CDR1 SEHNR and CDR2 FQNEAQ (reference sequence). The CDR3 DNA is TGTGCCAGCAGCTTACCCGGGACAGCTGAAAAACTGTTTTTT. This translates into CASSLPGTAEKLFF.

This clone appeared a few times. The V gene is TRBV10-3, the J gene TRBJ1-2; 7 bases align to TRBD1. CDR1 ENHRY and CDR2 SYGVKD come from the germline V gene. This CDR3 has 14 residues. The ends lost 5 bases at V and 4 bases at J; junction bases unmatched: 7. The CDR3 region is CAISFDRDLYGYTF. The CDR3 coding sequence is TGTGCCATCAGTTTCGACAGGGACCTCTATGGCTACACCTTC.